The clone carrying this TCR beta chain has a count of ten or more. The entry originates in a study of regulatory T cells in long-lasting Graves disease. Relying on iRepertoire HTBI primers and Arm-PCR of CDR3 regions, the team built TCR beta libraries. As originally analysed: The study identified more than 50 TRBV and more than 11 TRBJ segments across samples. TCRdb passed the multiplex PCR reads through MiXCR, listing each CDR3 protein once. These V and J calls originate from TCRdb's pipeline instead of the authors' own analysis. The sample holds about 530,000 distinct CDR3 sequences, about 16% seen once. The germline V gene encodes CDR1 SGHAT and CDR2 FQNNGV. The CDR3 length is 16 residues. With 0 bases clipped from V and 8 bases from J, the junction kept 5 bases outside the gene matches. Time point in this sample: newly diagnosed GD, antithyroid drugs for less than 3 months. Generation of the TCR library employed RNA extracted from PBMCs.

These records were also assigned to another study, of T cells in Graves' hyperthyroidism and ophthalmopathy. As that study records: First-round RT-PCR with HTBI primers amplified the TCR CDR3 region. Blood also carried most thyroid clonotypes expanded above 0.001.

This rearrangement joins TRBV11-2 to TRBJ2-1; TRBD1 matches at 12 bases. This sequence was found in a woman aged 35-65 years with Graves disease. The sequencing here drew on peripheral blood mononuclear cells (PBMCs), taken at new diagnosis, from a patient treated with antithyroid drugs. The CDR3 DNA follows: TGTGCCAGCAGCTTAGAGGGGACAGGGGGCCGGGATGAGCAGTTCTTC. It translates to CASSLEGTGGRDEQFF.